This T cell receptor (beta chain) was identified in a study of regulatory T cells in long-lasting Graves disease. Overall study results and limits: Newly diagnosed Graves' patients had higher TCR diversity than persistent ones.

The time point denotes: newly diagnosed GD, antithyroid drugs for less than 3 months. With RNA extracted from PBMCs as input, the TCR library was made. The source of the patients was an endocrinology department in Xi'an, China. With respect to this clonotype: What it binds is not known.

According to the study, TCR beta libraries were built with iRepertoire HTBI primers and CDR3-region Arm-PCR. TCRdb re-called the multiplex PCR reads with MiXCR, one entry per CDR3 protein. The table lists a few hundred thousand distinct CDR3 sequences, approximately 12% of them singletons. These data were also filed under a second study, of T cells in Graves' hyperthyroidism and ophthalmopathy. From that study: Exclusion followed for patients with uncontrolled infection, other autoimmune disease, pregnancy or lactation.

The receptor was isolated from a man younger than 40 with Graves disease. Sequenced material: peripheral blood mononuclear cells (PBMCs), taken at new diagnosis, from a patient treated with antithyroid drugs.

CDR3 sequence: CASSWGSIRGDTQYF. In DNA, the CDR3 is TGCGCCAGCAGTTGGGGCAGTATCAGAGGAGATACGCAGTATTTT. This rearrangement joins TRBV5-1 to TRBJ2-3; the D gene is possibly TRBD1 (5 bases). The germline V gene encodes CDR1 SGHRS and CDR2 YFSETQ. Trimming removed 5 bases at V and 5 bases at J, with 18 bases between. The CDR3 sequence is 15 residues long.